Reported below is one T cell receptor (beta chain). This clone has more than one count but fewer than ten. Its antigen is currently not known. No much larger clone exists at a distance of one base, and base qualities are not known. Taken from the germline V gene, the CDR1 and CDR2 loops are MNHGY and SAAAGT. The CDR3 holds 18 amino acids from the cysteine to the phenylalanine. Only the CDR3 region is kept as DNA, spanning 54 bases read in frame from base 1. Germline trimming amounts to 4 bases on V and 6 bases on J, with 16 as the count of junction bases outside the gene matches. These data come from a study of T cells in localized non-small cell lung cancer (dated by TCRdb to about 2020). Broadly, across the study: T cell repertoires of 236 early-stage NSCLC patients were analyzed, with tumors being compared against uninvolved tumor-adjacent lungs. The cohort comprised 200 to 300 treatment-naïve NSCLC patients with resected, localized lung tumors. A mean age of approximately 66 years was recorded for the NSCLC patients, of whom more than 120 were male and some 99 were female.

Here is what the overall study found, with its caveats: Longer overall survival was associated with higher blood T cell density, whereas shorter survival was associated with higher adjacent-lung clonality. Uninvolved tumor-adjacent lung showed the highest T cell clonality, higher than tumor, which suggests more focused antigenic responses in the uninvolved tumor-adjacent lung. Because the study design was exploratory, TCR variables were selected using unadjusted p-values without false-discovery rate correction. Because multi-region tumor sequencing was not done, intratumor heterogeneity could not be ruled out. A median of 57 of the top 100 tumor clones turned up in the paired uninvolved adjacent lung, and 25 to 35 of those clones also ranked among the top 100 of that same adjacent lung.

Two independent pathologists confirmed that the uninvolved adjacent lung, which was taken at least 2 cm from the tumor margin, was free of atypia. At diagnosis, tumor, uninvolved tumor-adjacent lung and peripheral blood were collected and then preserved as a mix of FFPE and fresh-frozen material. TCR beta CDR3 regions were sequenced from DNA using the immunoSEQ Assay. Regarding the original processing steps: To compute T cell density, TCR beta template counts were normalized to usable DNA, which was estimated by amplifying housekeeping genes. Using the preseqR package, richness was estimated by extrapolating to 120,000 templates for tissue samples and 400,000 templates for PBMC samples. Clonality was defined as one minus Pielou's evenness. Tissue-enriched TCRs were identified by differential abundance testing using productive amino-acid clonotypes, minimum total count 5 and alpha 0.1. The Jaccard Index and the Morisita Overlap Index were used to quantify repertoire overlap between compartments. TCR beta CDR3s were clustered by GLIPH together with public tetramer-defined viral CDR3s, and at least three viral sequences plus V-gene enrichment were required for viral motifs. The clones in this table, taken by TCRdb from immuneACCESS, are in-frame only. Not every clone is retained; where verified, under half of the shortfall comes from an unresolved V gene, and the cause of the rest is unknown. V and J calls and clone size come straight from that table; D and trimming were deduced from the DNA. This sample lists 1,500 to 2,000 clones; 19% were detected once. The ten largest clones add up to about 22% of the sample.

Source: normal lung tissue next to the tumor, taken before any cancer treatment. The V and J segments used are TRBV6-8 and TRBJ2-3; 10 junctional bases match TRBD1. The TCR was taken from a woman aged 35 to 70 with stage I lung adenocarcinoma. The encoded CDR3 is CASSFSLRDRGTLDTQYF. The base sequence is TGTGCCAGCAGTTTCTCACTCCGGGACAGGGGAACGTTGGATACGCAGTATTTT.